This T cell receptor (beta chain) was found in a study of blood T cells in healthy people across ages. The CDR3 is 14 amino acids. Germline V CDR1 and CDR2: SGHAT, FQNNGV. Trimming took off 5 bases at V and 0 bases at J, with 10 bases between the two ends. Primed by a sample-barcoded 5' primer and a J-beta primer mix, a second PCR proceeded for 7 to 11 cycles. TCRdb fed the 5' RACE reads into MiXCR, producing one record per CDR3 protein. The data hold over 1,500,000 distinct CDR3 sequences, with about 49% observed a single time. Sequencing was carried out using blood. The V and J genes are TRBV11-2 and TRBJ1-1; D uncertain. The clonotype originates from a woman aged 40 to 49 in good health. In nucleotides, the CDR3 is TGTGCCAGCAGCCCAGTTCCAGTGAACACTGAAGCTTTCTTT. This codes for CASSPVPVNTEAFF. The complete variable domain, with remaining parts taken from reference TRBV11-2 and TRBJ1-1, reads EAGVAQSPRYKIIEKRQSVAFWCNPISGHATLYWYQQILGQGPKLLIQFQNNGVVDDSQLPKDRFSAERLKGVDSTLKIQPAKLEDSAVYLCASSPVPVNTEAFFGQGTRLTVV.